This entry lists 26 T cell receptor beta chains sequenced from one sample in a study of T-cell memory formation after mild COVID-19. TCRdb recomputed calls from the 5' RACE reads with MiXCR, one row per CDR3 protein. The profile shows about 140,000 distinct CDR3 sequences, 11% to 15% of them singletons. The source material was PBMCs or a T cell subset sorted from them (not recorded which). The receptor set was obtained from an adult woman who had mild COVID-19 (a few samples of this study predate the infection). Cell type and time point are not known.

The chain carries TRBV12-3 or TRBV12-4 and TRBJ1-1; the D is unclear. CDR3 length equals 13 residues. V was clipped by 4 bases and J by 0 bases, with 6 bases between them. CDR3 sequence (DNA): TGTGCCAGCAGTTCAGGACTGAACACTGAAGCTTTCTTT. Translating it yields CASSSGLNTEAFF.

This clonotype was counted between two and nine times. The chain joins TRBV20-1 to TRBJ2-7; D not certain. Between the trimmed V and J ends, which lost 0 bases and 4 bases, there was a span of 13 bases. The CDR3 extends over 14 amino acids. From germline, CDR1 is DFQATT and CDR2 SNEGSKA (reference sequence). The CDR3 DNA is TGCAGTGCTAGAGATGCTGAAGACGATTACGAGCAGTACTTC. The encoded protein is CSARDAEDDYEQYF.

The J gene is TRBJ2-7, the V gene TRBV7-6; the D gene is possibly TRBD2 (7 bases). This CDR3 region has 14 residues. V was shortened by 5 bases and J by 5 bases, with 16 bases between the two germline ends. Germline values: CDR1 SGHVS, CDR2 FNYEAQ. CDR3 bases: TGTGCCAGCAGCCCTTTTGGGGGGGCAAACGAGCAGTACTTC. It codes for CASSPFGGANEQYF.

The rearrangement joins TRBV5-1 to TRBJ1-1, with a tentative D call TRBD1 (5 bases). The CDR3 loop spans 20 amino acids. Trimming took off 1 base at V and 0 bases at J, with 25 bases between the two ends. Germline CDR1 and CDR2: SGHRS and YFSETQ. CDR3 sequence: CASSLFGTDLGGPMNTEAFF. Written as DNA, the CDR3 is TGCGCCAGCAGCTTGTTCGGGACTGACCTAGGTGGGCCTATGAACACTGAAGCTTTCTTT.

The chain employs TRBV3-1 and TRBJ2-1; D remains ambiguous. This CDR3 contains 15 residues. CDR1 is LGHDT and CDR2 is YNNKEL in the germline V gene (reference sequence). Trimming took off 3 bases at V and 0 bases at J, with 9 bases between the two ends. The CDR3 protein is CASSQPDSSYNEQFF. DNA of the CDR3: TGTGCCAGCAGCCAGCCTGATAGCTCCTACAATGAGCAGTTCTTC.

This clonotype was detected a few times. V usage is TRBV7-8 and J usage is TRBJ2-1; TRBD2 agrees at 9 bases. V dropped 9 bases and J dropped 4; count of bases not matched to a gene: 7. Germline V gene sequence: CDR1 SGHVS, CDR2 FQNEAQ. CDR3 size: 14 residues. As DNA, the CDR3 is TGTGCCAGTGAGGGCCTAGCGGGATACAATGAGCAGTTCTTC. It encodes CASEGLAGYNEQFF.

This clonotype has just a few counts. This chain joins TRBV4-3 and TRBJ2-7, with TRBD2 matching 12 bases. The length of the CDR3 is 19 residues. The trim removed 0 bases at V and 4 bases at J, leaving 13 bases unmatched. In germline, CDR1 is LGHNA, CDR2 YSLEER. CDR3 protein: CASSQDSMKYGTSGYEQYF. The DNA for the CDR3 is TGCGCCAGCAGCCAAGATTCCATGAAATATGGGACTAGCGGGTACGAGCAGTACTTC.

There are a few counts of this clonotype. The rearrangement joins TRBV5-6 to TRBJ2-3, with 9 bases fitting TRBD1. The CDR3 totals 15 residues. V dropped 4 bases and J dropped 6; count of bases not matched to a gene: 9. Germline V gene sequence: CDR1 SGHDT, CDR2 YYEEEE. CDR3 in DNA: TGTGCCAGCAGCCCCCCGGGACAGGGACGGGATACGCAGTATTTT. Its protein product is CASSPPGQGRDTQYF.

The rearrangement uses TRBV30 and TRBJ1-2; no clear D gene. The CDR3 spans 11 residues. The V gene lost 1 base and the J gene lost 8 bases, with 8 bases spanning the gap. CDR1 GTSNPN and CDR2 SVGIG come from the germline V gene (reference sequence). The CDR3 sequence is CAWSAPLGYTF. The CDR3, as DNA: TGTGCCTGGAGTGCACCCTTGGGCTACACCTTC.

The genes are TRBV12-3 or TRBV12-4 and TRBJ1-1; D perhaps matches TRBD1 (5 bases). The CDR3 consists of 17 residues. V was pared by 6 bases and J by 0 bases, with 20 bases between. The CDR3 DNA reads TGTGCCAGCAGCTATAAGACGGACGGGGGATTGAACACTGAAGCTTTCTTT. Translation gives CASSYKTDGGLNTEAFF.

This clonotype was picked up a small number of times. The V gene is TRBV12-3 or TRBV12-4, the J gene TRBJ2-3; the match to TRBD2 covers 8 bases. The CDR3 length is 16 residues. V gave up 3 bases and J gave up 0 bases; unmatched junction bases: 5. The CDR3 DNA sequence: TGTGCCAGCAGTTTTTTAGCGGGGACTAGCACAGATACGCAGTATTTT. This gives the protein CASSFLAGTSTDTQYF.

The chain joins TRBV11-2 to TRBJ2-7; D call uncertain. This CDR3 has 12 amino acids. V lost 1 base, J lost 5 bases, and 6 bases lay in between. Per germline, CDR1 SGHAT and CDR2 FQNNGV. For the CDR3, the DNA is TGTGCCAGCAGCTTAGTCGTGAACGAGCAGTACTTC. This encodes CASSLVVNEQYF.

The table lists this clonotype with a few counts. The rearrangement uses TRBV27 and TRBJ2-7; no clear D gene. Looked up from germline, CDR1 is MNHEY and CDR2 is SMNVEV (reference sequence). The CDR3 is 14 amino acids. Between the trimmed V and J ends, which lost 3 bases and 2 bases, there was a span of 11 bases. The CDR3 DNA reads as TGTGCCAGCAGTTTCGTAGGAGAGACCTACGAGCAGTACTTC. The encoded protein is CASSFVGETYEQYF.

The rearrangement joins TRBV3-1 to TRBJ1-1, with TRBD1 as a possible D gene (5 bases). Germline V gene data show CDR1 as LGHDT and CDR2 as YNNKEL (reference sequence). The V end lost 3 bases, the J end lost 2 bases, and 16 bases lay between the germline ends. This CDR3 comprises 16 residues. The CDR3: CASSHVRAIENTEAFF. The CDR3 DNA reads TGTGCCAGCAGCCACGTCAGGGCTATCGAAAACACTGAAGCTTTCTTT.

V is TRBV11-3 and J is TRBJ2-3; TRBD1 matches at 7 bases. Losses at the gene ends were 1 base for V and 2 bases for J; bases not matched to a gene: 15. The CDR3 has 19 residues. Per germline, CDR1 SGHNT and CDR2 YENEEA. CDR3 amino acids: CASSLAGLTGWGDTDTQYF. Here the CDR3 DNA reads TGTGCCAGCAGCTTAGCCGGCCTGACAGGGTGGGGTGACACAGATACGCAGTATTTT.

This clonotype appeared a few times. CDR3 DNA sequence: TGCGCCAGCAGCTATAACACCGGGGAGCTGTTTTTT. It specifies CASSYNTGELFF. V gene TRBV5-1 combines with J gene TRBJ2-2; D ambiguous. The CDR3 is 12 amino acids. V was shortened by 3 bases and J by 2 bases, with 2 bases between the two germline ends. CDR1 and CDR2 from the germline V gene are SGHRS and YFSETQ.

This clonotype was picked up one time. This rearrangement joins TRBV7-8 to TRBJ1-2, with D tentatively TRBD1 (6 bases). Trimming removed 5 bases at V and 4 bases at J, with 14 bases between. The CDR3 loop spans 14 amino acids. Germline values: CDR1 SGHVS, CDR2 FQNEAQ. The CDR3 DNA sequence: TGTGCCAGCAGCCCCACAGGGCGAGGCTATGGCTACACCTTC. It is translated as CASSPTGRGYGYTF.

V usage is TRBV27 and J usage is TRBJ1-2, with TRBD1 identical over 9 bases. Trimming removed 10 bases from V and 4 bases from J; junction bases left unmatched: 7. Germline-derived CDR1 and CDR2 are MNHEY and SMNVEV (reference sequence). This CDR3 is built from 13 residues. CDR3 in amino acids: CATKTGGSYGYTF. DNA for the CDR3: TGTGCCACCAAAACAGGGGGCAGCTATGGCTACACCTTC.

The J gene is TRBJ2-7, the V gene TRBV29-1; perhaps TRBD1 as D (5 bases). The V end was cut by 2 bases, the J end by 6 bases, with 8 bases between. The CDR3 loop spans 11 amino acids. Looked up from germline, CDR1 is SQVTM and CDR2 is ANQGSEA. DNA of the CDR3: TGCAGCGTTGAACAGGGTAGCGAGCAGTACTTC. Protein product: CSVEQGSEQYF.

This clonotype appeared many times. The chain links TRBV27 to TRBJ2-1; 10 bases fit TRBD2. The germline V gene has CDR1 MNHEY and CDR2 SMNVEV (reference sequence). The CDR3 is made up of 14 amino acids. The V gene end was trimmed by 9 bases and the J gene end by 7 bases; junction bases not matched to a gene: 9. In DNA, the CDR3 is TGTGCCAGTGCCCAACTAGCGGGGTGGAATGAGCAGTTCTTC. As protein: CASAQLAGWNEQFF.

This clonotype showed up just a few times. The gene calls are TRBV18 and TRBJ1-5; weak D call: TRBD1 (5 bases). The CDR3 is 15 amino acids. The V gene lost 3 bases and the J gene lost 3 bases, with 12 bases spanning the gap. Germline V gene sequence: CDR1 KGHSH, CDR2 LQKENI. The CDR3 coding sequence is TGTGCCAGCTCACCTTCGGGGGACCTCAATCAGCCCCAGCATTTT. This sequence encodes CASSPSGDLNQPQHF. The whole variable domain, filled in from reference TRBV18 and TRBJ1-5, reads NAGVMQNPRHLVRRRGQEARLRCSPMKGHSHVYWYRQLPEEGLKFMVYLQKENIIDESGMPKERFSAEFPKEGPSILRIQQVVRGDSAAYFCASSPSGDLNQPQHFGDGTRLSIL.

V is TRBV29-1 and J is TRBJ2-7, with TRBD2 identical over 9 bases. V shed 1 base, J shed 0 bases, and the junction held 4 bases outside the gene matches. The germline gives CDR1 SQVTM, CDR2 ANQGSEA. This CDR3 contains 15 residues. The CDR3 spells CSVEGVLAGSYEQYF. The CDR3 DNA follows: TGCAGCGTTGAAGGCGTACTAGCGGGCTCCTACGAGCAGTACTTC.

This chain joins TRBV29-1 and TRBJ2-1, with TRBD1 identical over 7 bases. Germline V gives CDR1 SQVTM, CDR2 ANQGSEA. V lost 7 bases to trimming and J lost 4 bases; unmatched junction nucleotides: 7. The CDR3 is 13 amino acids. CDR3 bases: TGCAGCGCCGAACCGACAGGGTACAATGAGCAGTTCTTC. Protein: CSAEPTGYNEQFF.

Written as DNA, the CDR3 is TGTGCCAGCAGCTCCGGCGGCTCCCCATCCGGGGAGCTGTTTTTT. Translating it yields CASSSGGSPSGELFF. The chain links TRBV13 to TRBJ2-2, with D hard to call. The germline gives CDR1 PRHDT, CDR2 FYEKMQ (reference sequence). V dropped 4 bases and J dropped 6 bases, with 15 bases sitting between them. The CDR3 has 15 amino acids.

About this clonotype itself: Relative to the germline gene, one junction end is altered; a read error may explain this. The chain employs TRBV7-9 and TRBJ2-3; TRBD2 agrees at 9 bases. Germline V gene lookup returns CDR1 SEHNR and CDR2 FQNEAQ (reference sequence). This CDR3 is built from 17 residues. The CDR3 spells CASSPAQAGGSTDSQYF. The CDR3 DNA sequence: TGTGCCAGCAGCCCGGCCCAAGCGGGGGGAAGCACAGATTCGCAGTATTTT.

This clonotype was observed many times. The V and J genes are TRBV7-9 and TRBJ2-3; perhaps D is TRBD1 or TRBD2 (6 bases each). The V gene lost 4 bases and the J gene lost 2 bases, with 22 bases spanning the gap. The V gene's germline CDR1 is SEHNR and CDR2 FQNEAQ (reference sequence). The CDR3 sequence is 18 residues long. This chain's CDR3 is CASSSATYPGAVTDTQYF. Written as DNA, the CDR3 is TGTGCCAGCAGCTCAGCCACCTACCCGGGGGCCGTCACAGATACGCAGTATTTT.